The TCR beta chain under discussion was sequenced for a study of blood T cell repertoires in COVID-19. Study context: Nucleic acid was either cDNA or gDNA, and it came from T cells, B-cell-depleted T cells, or PBMCs.

In the authors' methods: Estimates of nucleated cell counts were drawn from the amplification of reference gene primers. The assay was immunoSEQ multiplex PCR, and TCRdb's table has in-frame clones only and misses some. The DNA was the basis for D and trimming; V, J and clone size are from that table. The data hold 160,000 or so clones, with roughly nine tenths observed a single time. The length of the CDR3 is 13 residues. The V and J ends lost 0 bases and 13 bases respectively, with 15 bases between them. Per the germline V gene, CDR1 is LGHNA and CDR2 is YNFKEQ. This chain links TRBV4-2 with TRBJ1-1; D gene ambiguous. The sample consisted of peripheral blood. The TCR sequence derives from a woman in her 70s with acute or convalescent COVID-19. The CDR3 bases are TGTGCCAGCAGCCAAGAATCGACCAGCGAAAGTTTCTTT. Translation gives CASSQESTSESFF.